Listed below are T cell receptor beta chains from one sample, sequenced in a study of blood T cell repertoires in COVID-19. The assay was immunoSEQ multiplex PCR, and TCRdb's table has in-frame clones only and misses some. The sample yields about 58,000 clones, more than 75% seen once. The sequenced material came from peripheral blood. All receptors derive from a man aged 35 to 55 with active COVID-19. CDR3s include the opening cysteine and the closing phenylalanine or tryptophan. Fields, in order: J gene, V gene, clone size, D gene, CDR3 DNA, CDR3 protein. A D gene is named only where the DNA matches it firmly. Some rows mark clone size as missing; the rest say once, few, many or name a class of expanded clone.

TRBJ1-1 | TRBV6-6 | - | - | TGTGCCAGCAGTACCCCCGCGGGGGGAGGAAACACTGAAGCTTTCTTT | CASSTPAGGGNTEAFF
TRBJ1-5 | TRBV7-9 | - | - | TGTGCCAGCAGCCGTAACAGTGGGACACCAAGCAATCAGCCCCAGCATTTT | CASSRNSGTPSNQPQHF
TRBJ2-7 | TRBV18 | - | - | TGTGCCAGCTCACCATCATACGGGAGCTCCCACGAGCAGTACTTC | CASSPSYGSSHEQYF
TRBJ2-3 | TRBV11-2 | few | TRBD1 | TGTGCCAGCAGCTCCTTTTCCGGGACAGGGACAGATACGCAGTATTTT | CASSSFSGTGTDTQYF
TRBJ2-2 | TRBV5-4 | - | TRBD1 | TGTGCCAGCAGCTTGGCCAGGGGGTCCGGGGAGCTGTTTTTT | CASSLARGSGELFF
TRBJ2-7 | TRBV5-1 | once | TRBD2 | TGCGCCAGCAGCTTCTCGCCGGGAGGGCCGGGAGAGCAGTACTTC | CASSFSPGGPGEQYF
TRBJ2-1 | TRBV1 | - | - | TGCACCAGCAGCCAAGAAGATCGCGGCTACTACAATGAGCAGTTCTTC | CTSSQEDRGYYNEQFF
TRBJ1-1 | TRBV7-9 | - | TRBD1 | TGTGCCAGCAGCTTAGCAGGGACAGGGATCGAAGATGAAGCTTTCTTT | CASSLAGTGIEDEAFF
TRBJ1-1 | TRBV15 | - | - | TGTGCCACCAGCAGTATTATGACAGGGAACACTGAAGCTTTCTTT | CATSSIMTGNTEAFF
TRBJ2-1 | TRBV3-1/TRBV3-2 | - | TRBD1 | TGTGCCAGCAGCCCCAAACAGACAGGGTTCGGCAATGAGCAGTTCTTC | CASSPKQTGFGNEQFF
TRBJ1-5 | TRBV19 | few | - | TGTGCCAGTAGCGCAACAGGGAATCAGCCCCAGCATTTT | CASSATGNQPQHF
TRBJ2-7 | TRBV19 | - | TRBD2 | TGTGCCAGTAGTATTAGGACTAGCGGGAGCTCCTACGAGCAGTACTTC | CASSIRTSGSSYEQYF
TRBJ2-5 | TRBV16 | - | TRBD1 | TGTGCCAGCAGCCAATTGAAAACAGGGGACCAAGAGACCCAGTACTTC | CASSQLKTGDQETQYF
TRBJ2-7 | TRBV5-6 | once | - | TGTGCCAGCAGCTGGCGGCATCTAGGGGCCGAGCAGTACTTC | CASSWRHLGAEQYF
TRBJ1-5 | TRBV3-1/TRBV3-2 | few | - | TGTGCCAGCAGCCAAGAGGGGGGAAGACAGCCCCAGCATTTT | CASSQEGGRQPQHF
TRBJ2-3 | TRBV18 | - | - | TGTGCCAGCTCCCCCCCGGGCGGGGTAAGCACAGATACGCAGTATTTT | CASSPPGGVSTDTQYF
TRBJ1-4 | TRBV4-1 | - | - | TGCGCCAGCAGCCCAAGTGAGTCGGGTAATGAAAAACTGTTTTTT | CASSPSESGNEKLFF
TRBJ1-4 | TRBV27 | - | TRBD1 | TGTGCCAGCAGTTGGCGGGGCAGGGGGTCCCTCGGCCGGGATGAAAAACTGTTTTTT | CASSWRGRGSLGRDEKLFF
TRBJ1-2 | TRBV29-1 | - | - | TGCAGCGTTGAAAAGGACAGCGGCTATGGCTACACCTTC | CSVEKDSGYGYTF
TRBJ2-3 | TRBV7-8 | - | - | TGTGCCAGCAGCCTGGGGACTAGCACAGATACGCAGTATTTT | CASSLGTSTDTQYF
TRBJ1-2 | TRBV5-5 | once | - | TGTGCCAGCAGCCCCCAGCACAGCTATGGCTACACCTTC | CASSPQHSYGYTF
TRBJ2-7 | TRBV6-1 | - | TRBD2 | TGTGCCAGCAGTGAATTCACTAGCGGGTTTTACGAGCAGTACTTC | CASSEFTSGFYEQYF
TRBJ2-7 | TRBV7-9 | - | - | TGTGCCAGCAGCCCTGAGGTGCGCCACGAGCAGTACTTC | CASSPEVRHEQYF
TRBJ2-6 | TRBV5-1 | - | - | TGCGCCAGCAGTCCAGGGGTCTCTGGGGCCAACGTCCTGACTTTC | CASSPGVSGANVLTF
TRBJ2-1 | TRBV5-1 | - | TRBD2 | TGCGCCAGCAGCTTGAGTAGCGGGGGTTCCTACAATGAGCAGTTCTTC | CASSLSSGGSYNEQFF
TRBJ2-6 | TRBV4-1 | - | - | TGCGCCAGCAGCCTCGACCGAGGGTCTGGGGCCAACGTCCTGACTTTC | CASSLDRGSGANVLTF
TRBJ2-7 | TRBV11-2 | - | - | TGTGCCAGCAGCTTAACATCGGGGTTCGAGCAGTACTTC | CASSLTSGFEQYF
TRBJ2-1 | TRBV7-6 | - | TRBD2 | TGTGCCAGCAGCCCCTCAGCGGGAGGGTTGTATGAGCAGTTCTTC | CASSPSAGGLYEQFF
TRBJ2-7 | TRBV5-4 | - | - | TGTGCCAGCAGCTCTGCCTACGAGCAGTACTTC | CASSSAYEQYF
TRBJ2-7 | TRBV20-1 | - | - | TGCAGTGCTAGTTTCAAAGCGTTCAGTGAGCAGTACTTC | CSASFKAFSEQYF
TRBJ2-5 | TRBV13 | - | TRBD2 | TGTGCCAGCAGCCCCTCCGGGACTAGCGGGAGGGCCCGAGAGACCCAGTACTTC | CASSPSGTSGRARETQYF
TRBJ2-7 | TRBV5-1 | - | - | TGCGCCAGCAGCGGAGGGGTGAGGGGCTCCTACGAGCAGTACTTC | CASSGGVRGSYEQYF
TRBJ1-1 | TRBV5-1 | once | TRBD1 | TGCGCCAGCAGCCCCGGGACAGGGGTGAACACTGAAGCTTTCTTT | CASSPGTGVNTEAFF
TRBJ1-2 | TRBV4-2 | - | - | TGTGCCAGCAGCCAAGATATAGGGGTCGACGGCTACACCTTC | CASSQDIGVDGYTF
TRBJ2-7 | TRBV9 | - | - | TGTGCCAGCAGCGCGAACGACAGGCCCTCCTACGAGCAGTACTTC | CASSANDRPSYEQYF
TRBJ2-7 | TRBV5-4 | - | TRBD2 | TGTGCCAGCAGCCTCTACCGGGGGGCTAGCGGGCCTTCCTACGAGCAGTACTTC | CASSLYRGASGPSYEQYF
TRBJ1-3 | TRBV7-9 | - | - | TGTGCCAGCAGCTTACGAGGGACTGGAAACACCATATATTTT | CASSLRGTGNTIYF
TRBJ2-5 | TRBV30 | - | - | TGTGCCTGGAGCCCGGGGTCACCAGAGACCCAGTACTTC | CAWSPGSPETQYF
TRBJ2-3 | TRBV7-8 | - | TRBD2 | TGTGCCAGCAGACCCCTAGCGGGAGCGGGGACCACAGATACGCAGTATTTT | CASRPLAGAGTTDTQYF
TRBJ1-1 | TRBV5-1 | - | - | TGCGCCAGCAGCTTGGTGTGGGAGGGTACTGAAGCTTTCTTT | CASSLVWEGTEAFF